What follows are 27 T cell receptor beta chains derived from one specimen sequenced in a study of CXCR3-negative and CXCR3-positive naive CD8 T cells. Notes on the study in general: CXCR3-positive naive cells had TRB CDR3s that were more hydrophobic than CXCR3-negative naive cells had.

The TRB libraries of cDNA were built by UMI-labeled 5' RACE. Using the 5' RACE reads, TCRdb records one entry per CDR3 protein without DNA. Its listing shows about 98,000 distinct CDR3 sequences. Antigen specificity for these receptors is unknown. The sample comprised naive CXCR3+ CD8+ T cells from blood. Documented subset: CD45RO-CCR7+CD27+CD95- naive CD8+ T cells expressing CXCR3 (TNR3+). The receptor source for this set is a human donor in good health. Some clones in this sample may be carry-over from other donors' samples.

The V call is TRBV7-2, the J call TRBJ2-7; TCRdb's D call, TRBD1, is unchecked because there is no DNA. The V gene's germline CDR1 is SGHTA and CDR2 FQGNSA. CDR3 length: 14 residues. The CDR3 reads CASSQVDRVYEQYF.

The rearrangement links TRBV27 to TRBJ1-2; TCRdb names TRBD1, which stays unverified in the absence of DNA. The V gene's germline CDR1 is MNHEY and CDR2 SMNVEV (reference sequence). The CDR3 runs 14 residues. CDR3 sequence: CASSSWDRAYGYTF.

The V and J genes are TRBV14 and TRBJ2-3. The germline V gene encodes CDR1 SGHDN and CDR2 FVKESK. The CDR3 extends over 15 amino acids. CDR3 amino acids: CASSQIVGSTDTQYF. The entire variable domain, with the rest obtained from reference TRBV14 and TRBJ2-3, is as follows: EAGVTQFPSHSVIEKGQTVTLRCDPISGHDNLYWYRRVMGKEIKFLLHFVKESKQDESGMPNNRFLAERTGGTYSTLKVQPAELEDSGVYFCASSQIVGSTDTQYFGPGTRLTVL.

V and J are TRBV12-3 or TRBV12-4 and TRBJ1-5; TCRdb's D gene call, TRBD1, goes unchecked for lack of DNA. The CDR3 runs 15 residues. CDR3 residues: CASSRGQGYNQPQHF.

The chain links TRBV4-1 to TRBJ1-1; TCRdb returns TRBD1, unconfirmable since there is no DNA. The germline CDR1 and CDR2 sequences are MGHRA and YSYEKL. The CDR3 extends over 15 amino acids. The CDR3 region is CASSQAPGSDTEAFF.

The chain carries TRBV27 and TRBJ2-7. The germline V gene encodes CDR1 MNHEY and CDR2 SMNVEV (reference sequence). The CDR3 loop spans 13 amino acids. CDR3: CASSFASPYEQYF.

The chain couples TRBV20-1 to TRBJ1-5. The length of the CDR3 is 13 residues. Germline V gives CDR1 DFQATT, CDR2 SNEGSKA (reference sequence). CDR3: CSAGTTLNQPQHF.

The chain joins TRBV7-9 to TRBJ2-7; lacking DNA, the TRBD1 call made by TCRdb goes unchecked. The CDR3 extends over 17 amino acids. CDR1 is SEHNR, CDR2 FQNEAQ, per germline (reference sequence). Here the CDR3 reads CASSRTTGKAVSHEQYF.

J is TRBJ1-5 and V is TRBV29-1. Germline V gives CDR1 SQVTM, CDR2 ANQGSEA. CDR3 length equals 13 residues. The CDR3 region is CSVSSESNQPQHF.

The genes are TRBV29-1 and TRBJ1-1; TCRdb proposes TRBD1, but this gene call is untestable without DNA. This CDR3 is 15 amino acids long. The V gene's germline CDR1 is SQVTM and CDR2 ANQGSEA. The CDR3 here is CSVEDYQGWDTEAFF.

The V call is TRBV12-3 or TRBV12-4, the J call TRBJ2-1; absent DNA, TCRdb's TRBD2 call cannot be checked. This CDR3 has 17 amino acids. CDR3 sequence reads: CASSLIRSGGYDNEQFF.

This sequence joins TRBV4-3 and TRBJ2-5. Germline lookup yields CDR1 LGHNA and CDR2 YSLEER. The CDR3 is made up of 14 amino acids. The CDR3 is CASSQDLGAWTQYF.

The V and J genes are TRBV9 and TRBJ2-7; lacking DNA, the TRBD1 call made by TCRdb goes unchecked. Germline V gene data show CDR1 as SGDLS and CDR2 as YYNGEE. This CDR3 is built from 15 residues. The CDR3 spells CASSVGGVPSYEQYF.

The chain couples TRBV27 to TRBJ2-1. CDR3 length: 15 amino acids. CDR1 and CDR2 (germline): MNHEY, SMNVEV (reference sequence). CDR3 loop: CASSLRGSSYNEQFF.

The chain couples TRBV11-1 to TRBJ2-1; TCRdb picks TRBD2, but there is no DNA to check that call. Germline V CDR1 and CDR2: SGHAT, FQDESV (reference sequence). This CDR3 spans 14 amino acids. Here the CDR3 reads CASSSIAGLDEQFF.

The V gene is TRBV9, the J gene TRBJ2-1; as DNA is missing, the TRBD2 call by TCRdb cannot be tested. Germline CDR1 SGDLS, CDR2 YYNGEE. The CDR3 runs 16 residues. This CDR3 reads CASSETGTSGPDEQFF.

The gene calls are TRBV28 and TRBJ2-5; TCRdb outputs TRBD2, but without DNA this stays unchecked. From germline, CDR1 is MDHEN and CDR2 SYDVKM. The CDR3 covers 18 residues. The CDR3 here is CASSLVAGGEISEETQYF. The full variable domain, its missing parts supplied by reference TRBV28 and TRBJ2-5, is DVKVTQSSRYLVKRTGEKVFLECVQDMDHENMFWYRQDPGLGLRLIYFSYDVKMKEKGDIPEGYSVSREKKERFSLILESASTNQTSMYLCASSLVAGGEISEETQYFGPGTRLLVL.

CDR3: CASSLMVATVNEQFF. The chain joins TRBV7-6 to TRBJ2-1; lacking DNA, the TRBD2 call made by TCRdb goes unchecked. Per the germline V gene, CDR1 is SGHVS and CDR2 is FNYEAQ. The CDR3 extends over 15 amino acids.

The chain employs TRBV28 and TRBJ2-7; absent DNA, TCRdb's TRBD1 call cannot be checked. This CDR3 spans 15 amino acids. The germline gives CDR1 MDHEN, CDR2 SYDVKM. CDR3 protein: CASSSHRDRGYEQYF.

The CDR3: CASSIQGAGYEQYF. This sequence joins TRBV25-1 and TRBJ2-7; TCRdb's D gene call, TRBD1, goes unchecked for lack of DNA. The CDR3 contains 14 residues. CDR1 is MGHDK, CDR2 SYGVNS, per germline.

The rearrangement links TRBV7-6 to TRBJ1-5. Germline CDR1 reads SGHVS; CDR2 reads FNYEAQ. The CDR3 covers 18 residues. CDR3 amino acids: CASSLELGGGLSNQPQHF.

The CDR3 protein is CATSRFRTSGGNFSYNEQFF. V is TRBV15 and J is TRBJ2-1; absent DNA, TCRdb's TRBD2 call cannot be checked. The CDR3 consists of 20 residues. In germline, CDR1 is LNHNV, CDR2 YYDKDF (reference sequence).

The rearrangement uses TRBV15 and TRBJ2-2. The CDR3 extends over 12 amino acids. Germline-derived CDR1 and CDR2 are LNHNV and YYDKDF (reference sequence). The CDR3 reads CATSLITGELFF.

The chain carries TRBV27 and TRBJ2-7; with no DNA, the TCRdb D assignment of TRBD1 cannot be verified. This CDR3 region has 13 residues. The germline V gene has CDR1 MNHEY and CDR2 SMNVEV (reference sequence). CDR3 region: CASSLDRDYEQYF.

The genes are TRBV6-4 and TRBJ2-2. Germline CDR1 MRHNA, CDR2 SNTAGT. This CDR3 is 13 amino acids long. CDR3 in amino acids: CASSDSGTGELFF.

The chain joins TRBV7-9 to TRBJ2-1. In germline, CDR1 is SEHNR, CDR2 FQNEAQ (reference sequence). This CDR3 contains 11 residues. The CDR3 region is CASTPNNEQFF.

The chain links TRBV19 to TRBJ2-1. The CDR3 spans 12 residues. The V gene's germline CDR1 is LNHDA and CDR2 SQIVND (reference sequence). This CDR3 is CASSTSYNEQFF.